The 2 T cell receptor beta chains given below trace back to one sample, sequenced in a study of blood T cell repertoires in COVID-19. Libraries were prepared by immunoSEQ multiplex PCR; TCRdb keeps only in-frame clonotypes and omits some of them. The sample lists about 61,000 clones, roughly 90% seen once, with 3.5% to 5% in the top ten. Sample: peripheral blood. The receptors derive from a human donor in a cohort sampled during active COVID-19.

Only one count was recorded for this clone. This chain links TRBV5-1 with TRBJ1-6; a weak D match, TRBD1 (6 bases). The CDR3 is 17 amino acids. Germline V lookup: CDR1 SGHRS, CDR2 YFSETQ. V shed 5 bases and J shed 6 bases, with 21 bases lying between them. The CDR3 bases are TGCGCCAGCAGGACTGGGGACACCAGTCTCCTTAATTCACCCCTCCACTTT. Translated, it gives CASRTGDTSLLNSPLHF.

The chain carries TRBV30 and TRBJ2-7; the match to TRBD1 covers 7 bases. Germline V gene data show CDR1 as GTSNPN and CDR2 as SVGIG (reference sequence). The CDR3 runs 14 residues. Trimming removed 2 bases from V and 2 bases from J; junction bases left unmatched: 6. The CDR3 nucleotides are TGTGCCTGGAGTTCGACAGGGTTTACCTACGAGCAGTACTTC. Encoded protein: CAWSSTGFTYEQYF.